This TCR beta chain originates from a study of blood T cell repertoires in COVID-19. Study-level information: T cells, B-cell-depleted T cells, or PBMCs supplied cDNA or gDNA.

Germline CDR1 SGHNT, CDR2 YYREEE (reference sequence). The CDR3 runs to 14 residues. Trimming took 6 bases from V and 2 from J, leaving 12 bases between them. Methods used by the authors: Reference gene primer amplification in the assay estimated nucleated cell counts. TCRdb's copy holds only in-frame clones and misses some; the assay was immunoSEQ multiplex PCR. The DNA was the basis for D and trimming; V, J and clone size are from that table. The sample gives about 140,000 clones, 90% of which show up once; approximately 10% is in the top ten. The J gene is TRBJ1-3, the V gene TRBV5-4; unclear D gene. Sequencing was performed on peripheral blood. The clonotype comes from a woman aged 80 or over with acute or convalescent COVID-19. CDR3 loop: CASTTRGAGNTIYF. In DNA form, the CDR3 reads TGTGCCAGCACTACCCGAGGAGCTGGAAACACCATATATTTT.